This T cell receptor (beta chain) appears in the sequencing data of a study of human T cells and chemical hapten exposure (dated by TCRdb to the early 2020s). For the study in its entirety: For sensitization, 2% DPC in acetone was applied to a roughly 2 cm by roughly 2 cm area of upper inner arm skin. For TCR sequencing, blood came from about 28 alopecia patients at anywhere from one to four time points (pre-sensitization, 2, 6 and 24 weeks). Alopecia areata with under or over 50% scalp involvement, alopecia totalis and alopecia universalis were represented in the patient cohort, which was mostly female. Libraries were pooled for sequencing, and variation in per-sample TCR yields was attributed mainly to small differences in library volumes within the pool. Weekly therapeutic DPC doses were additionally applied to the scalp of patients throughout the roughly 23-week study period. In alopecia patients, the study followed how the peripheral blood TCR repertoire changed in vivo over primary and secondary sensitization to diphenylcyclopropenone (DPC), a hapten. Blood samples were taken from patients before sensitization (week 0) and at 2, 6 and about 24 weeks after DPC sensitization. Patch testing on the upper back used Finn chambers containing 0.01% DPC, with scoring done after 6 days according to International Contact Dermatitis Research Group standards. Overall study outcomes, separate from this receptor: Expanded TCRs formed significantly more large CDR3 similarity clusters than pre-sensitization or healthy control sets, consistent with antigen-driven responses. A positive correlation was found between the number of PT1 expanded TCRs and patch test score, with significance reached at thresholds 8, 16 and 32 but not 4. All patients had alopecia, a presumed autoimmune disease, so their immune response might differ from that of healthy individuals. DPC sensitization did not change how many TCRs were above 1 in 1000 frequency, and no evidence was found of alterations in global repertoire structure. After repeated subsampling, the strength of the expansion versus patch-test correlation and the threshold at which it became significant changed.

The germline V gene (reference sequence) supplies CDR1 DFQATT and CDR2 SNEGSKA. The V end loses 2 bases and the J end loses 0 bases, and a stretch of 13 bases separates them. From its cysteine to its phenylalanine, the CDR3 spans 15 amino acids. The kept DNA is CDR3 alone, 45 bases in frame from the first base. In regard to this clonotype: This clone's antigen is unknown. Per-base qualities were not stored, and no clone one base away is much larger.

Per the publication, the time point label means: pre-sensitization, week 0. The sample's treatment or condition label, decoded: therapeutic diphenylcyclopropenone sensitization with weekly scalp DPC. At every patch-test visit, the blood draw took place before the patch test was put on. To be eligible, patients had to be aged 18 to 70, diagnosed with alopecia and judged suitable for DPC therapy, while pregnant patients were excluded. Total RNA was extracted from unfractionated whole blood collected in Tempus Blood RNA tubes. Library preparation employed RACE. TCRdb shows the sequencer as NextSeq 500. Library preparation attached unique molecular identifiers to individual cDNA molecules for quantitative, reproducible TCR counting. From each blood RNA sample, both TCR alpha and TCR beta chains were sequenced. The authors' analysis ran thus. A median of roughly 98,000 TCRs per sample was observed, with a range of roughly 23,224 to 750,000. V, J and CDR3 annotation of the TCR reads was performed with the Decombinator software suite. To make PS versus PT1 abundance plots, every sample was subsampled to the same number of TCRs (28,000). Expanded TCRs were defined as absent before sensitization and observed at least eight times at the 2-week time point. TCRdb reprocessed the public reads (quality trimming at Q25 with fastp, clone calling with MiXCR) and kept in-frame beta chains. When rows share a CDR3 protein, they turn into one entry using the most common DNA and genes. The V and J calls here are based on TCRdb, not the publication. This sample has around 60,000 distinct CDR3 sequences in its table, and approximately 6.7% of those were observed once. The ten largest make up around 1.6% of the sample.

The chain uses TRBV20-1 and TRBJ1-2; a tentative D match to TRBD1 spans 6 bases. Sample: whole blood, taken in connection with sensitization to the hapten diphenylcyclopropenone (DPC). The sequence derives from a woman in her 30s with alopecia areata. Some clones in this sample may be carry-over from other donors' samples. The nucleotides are TGCAGTGCTAGAAGCTACAGGGACCCTAACTATGGCTACACCTTC. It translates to CSARSYRDPNYGYTF.